This TCR beta chain was retrieved from a study of vaccination effects on CD4 cells after COVID-19. Study-wide results and limits: Clones from infection and from vaccination both contracted markedly late after vaccination.

The CDR3 extends over 17 amino acids. The trim removed 2 bases at V and 4 bases at J, leaving 10 bases unmatched. The germline CDR1 and CDR2 sequences are LNHDA and SQIVND (reference sequence). CD4+ T cells specific for antigen were expanded with viral peptide pools by the ViraFEST assay before sequencing. Isolation of CD4+ T cells took place after more than 9 days of culture. The cohort was immunized with two doses of either the BNT162b2 or mRNA-1273 vaccine. Half-medium exchanges with IL-2 medium took place on days 3 and 7. Profiling relied on immunoSEQ multiplex PCR, and the TCRdb table lists in-frame clones only, not all of them. The top ten clones hold roughly 8.9% of a sample with some 12,000 clones, over 60% of them seen once. A remark on this clone: Its specificity is unknown.

This sequence joins TRBV19 and TRBJ1-2; 10 bases match TRBD1. The source of this sequence is a human donor who received a COVID-19 vaccine. This material consisted of CD4+ T cells from PBMCs cultured with SARS-CoV-2 spike peptides, taken after COVID-19 vaccination. This chain's CDR3 is CASSILGDRGFIYGYTF. The CDR3 coding sequence is TGTGCCAGTAGTATACTCGGGGACAGGGGATTTATCTATGGCTACACCTTC.